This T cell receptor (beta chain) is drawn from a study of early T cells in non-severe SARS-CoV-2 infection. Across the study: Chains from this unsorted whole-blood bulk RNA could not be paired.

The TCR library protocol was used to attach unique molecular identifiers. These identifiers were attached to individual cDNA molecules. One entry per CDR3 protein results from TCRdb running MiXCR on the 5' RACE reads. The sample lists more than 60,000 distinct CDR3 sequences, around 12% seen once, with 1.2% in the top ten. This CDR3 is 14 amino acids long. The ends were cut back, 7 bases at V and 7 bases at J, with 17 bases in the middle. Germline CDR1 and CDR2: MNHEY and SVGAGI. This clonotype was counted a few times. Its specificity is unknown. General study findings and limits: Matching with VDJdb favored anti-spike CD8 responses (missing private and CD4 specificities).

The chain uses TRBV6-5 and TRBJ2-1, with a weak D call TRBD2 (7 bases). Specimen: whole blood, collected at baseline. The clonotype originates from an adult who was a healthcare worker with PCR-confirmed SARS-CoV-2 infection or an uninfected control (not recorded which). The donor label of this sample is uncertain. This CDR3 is CASIGGGNRNEQFF. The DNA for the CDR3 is TGTGCCAGCATTGGGGGGGGCAATAGAAATGAGCAGTTCTTC.